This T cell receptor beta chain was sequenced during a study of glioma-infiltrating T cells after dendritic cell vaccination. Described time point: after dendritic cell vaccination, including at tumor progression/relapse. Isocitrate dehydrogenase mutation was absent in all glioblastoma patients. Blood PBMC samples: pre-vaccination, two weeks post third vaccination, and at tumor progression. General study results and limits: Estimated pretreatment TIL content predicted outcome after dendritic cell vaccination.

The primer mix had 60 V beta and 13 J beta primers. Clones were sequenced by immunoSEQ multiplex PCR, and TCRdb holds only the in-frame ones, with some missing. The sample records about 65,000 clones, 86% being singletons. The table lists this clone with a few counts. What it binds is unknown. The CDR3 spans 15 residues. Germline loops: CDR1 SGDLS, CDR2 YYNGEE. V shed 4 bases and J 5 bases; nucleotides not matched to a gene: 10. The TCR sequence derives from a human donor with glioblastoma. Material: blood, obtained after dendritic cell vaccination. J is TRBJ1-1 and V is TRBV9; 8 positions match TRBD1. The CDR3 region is CASSSRGTGRTEAFF. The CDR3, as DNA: TGTGCCAGCAGCTCTAGAGGGACAGGAAGGACTGAAGCTTTCTTT.